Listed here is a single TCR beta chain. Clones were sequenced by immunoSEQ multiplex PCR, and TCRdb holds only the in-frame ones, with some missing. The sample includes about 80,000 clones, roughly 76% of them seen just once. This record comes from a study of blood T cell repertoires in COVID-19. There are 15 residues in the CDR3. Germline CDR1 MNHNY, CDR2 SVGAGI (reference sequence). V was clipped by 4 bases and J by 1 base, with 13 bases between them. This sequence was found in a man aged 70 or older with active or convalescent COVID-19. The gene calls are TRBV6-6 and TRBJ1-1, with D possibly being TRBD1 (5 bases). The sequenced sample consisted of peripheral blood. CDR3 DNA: TGTGCCAGCAGTTTAAAGTTCCAGGGGAACACTGAAGCTTTCTTT. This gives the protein CASSLKFQGNTEAFF.